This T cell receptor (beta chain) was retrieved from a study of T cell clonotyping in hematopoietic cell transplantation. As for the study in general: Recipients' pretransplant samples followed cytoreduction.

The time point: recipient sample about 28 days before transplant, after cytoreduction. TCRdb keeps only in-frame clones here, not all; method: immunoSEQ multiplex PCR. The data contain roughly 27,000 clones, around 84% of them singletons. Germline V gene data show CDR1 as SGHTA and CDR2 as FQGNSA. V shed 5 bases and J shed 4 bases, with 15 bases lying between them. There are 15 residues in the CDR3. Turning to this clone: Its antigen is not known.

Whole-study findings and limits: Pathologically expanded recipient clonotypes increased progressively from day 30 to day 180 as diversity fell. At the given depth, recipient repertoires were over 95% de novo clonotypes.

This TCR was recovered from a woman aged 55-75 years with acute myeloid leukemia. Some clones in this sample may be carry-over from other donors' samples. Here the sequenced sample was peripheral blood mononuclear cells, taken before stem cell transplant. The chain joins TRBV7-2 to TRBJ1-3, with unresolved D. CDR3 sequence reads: CASSPGRAEGNTIYF. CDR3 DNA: TGTGCCAGCAGCCCAGGACGGGCGGAAGGAAACACCATATATTTT. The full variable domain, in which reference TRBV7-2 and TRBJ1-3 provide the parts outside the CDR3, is GAGVSQSPSNKVTEKGKDVELRCDPISGHTALYWYRQSLGQGLEFLIYFQGNSAPDKSGLPSDRFSAERTGGSVSTLTIQRTQQEDSAVYLCASSPGRAEGNTIYFGEGSWLTVV.